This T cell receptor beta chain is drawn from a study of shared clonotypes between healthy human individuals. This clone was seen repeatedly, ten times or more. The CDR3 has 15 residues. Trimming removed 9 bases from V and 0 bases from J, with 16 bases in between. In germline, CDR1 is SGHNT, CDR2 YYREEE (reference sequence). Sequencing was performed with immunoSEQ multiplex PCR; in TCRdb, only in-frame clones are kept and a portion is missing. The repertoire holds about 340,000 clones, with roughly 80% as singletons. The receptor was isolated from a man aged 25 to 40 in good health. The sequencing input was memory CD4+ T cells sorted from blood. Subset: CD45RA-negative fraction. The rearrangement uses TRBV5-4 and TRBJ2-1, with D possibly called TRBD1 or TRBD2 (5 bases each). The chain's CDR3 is CATERDPDSYNEQFF. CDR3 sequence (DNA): TGTGCCACCGAGAGGGACCCTGACTCCTACAATGAGCAGTTCTTC.